Listed here are 20 T cell receptor beta chains from one sample, sequenced in a study of blood T cells in healthy people across ages. Primers used in a second PCR of roughly 6 to 12 cycles were a sample-barcoded 5' primer and a J-beta primer mix. TCRdb re-called the 5' RACE reads with MiXCR, one entry per CDR3 protein. This sample has 800,000 to 950,000 distinct CDR3 sequences, with about 28% found just once. The sample also formed part of further work on T cells of mothers and their children.

The sequenced sample consisted of blood. These receptors all come from a middle-aged woman in good health.

As concerns this clonotype: This may arise from a read error, as a much more abundant clone is one base away. This chain connects TRBV12-3 or TRBV12-4 to TRBJ2-1; 8 bases map to TRBD1. The tail of the sequence fits TRBJ2-7 better, so the J call may be wrong. The CDR3 runs to 14 residues. The CDR3 region has the DNA TGTGCCACCCTAGACAGGGGTAACTACAATGAGCAGTACTTC. Residues: CATLDRGNYNEQYF.

This clonotype has more than one count but fewer than ten. The J gene is TRBJ2-2, the V gene TRBV10-3; D is perhaps TRBD1 or TRBD2 (5 bases each). There are 15 residues in the CDR3. The V gene's germline CDR1 is ENHRY and CDR2 SYGVKD. Trimming removed 6 bases from V and 2 bases from J, with 13 bases in between. The CDR3: CAIRPGPQNTGELFF. The CDR3 region has the DNA TGTGCCATCAGACCGGGACCACAAAACACCGGGGAGCTGTTTTTT.

The CDR3 is CASSPQEGEQFF. CDR3 in DNA: TGTGCCAGCAGCCCACAGGAAGGTGAGCAGTTCTTC. The chain joins TRBV13 to TRBJ2-1; tentative D call: TRBD1 (5 bases). The CDR3 runs 12 residues. Trimming shortened V by 5 bases and J by 9 bases, and 11 bases separated the two germline ends. The germline V gene encodes CDR1 PRHDT and CDR2 FYEKMQ (reference sequence).

About this clonotype: One junction end disagrees with the germline gene, perhaps due to a read error. J is TRBJ2-4 and V is TRBV20-1; the match to TRBD1 covers 8 bases. Germline values: CDR1 DFQATT, CDR2 SNEGSKA (reference sequence). This CDR3 has 17 amino acids. This chain's CDR3 is CSVRAAIGGPGGLGQYF. CDR3 DNA: TGCAGTGTTAGAGCCGCCATCGGCGGGCCAGGGGGCTTGGGGCAGTACTTC.

This clonotype occurred many times. This chain uses TRBV9 with TRBJ2-1; 7 positions agree with TRBD1. The CDR3 sequence is 15 residues long. Germline-derived CDR1 and CDR2 are SGDLS and YYNGEE. Trimming took 3 bases from V and 4 from J; bases not matched to a gene: 7. The CDR3: CASSATTGVYNEQFF. The CDR3 nucleotides are TGTGCCAGCAGCGCAACAACAGGGGTTTACAATGAGCAGTTCTTC. The variable domain in full, with the rest retrieved from reference TRBV9 and TRBJ2-1, is DSGVTQTPKHLITATGQRVTLRCSPRSGDLSVYWYQQSLDQGLQFLIQYYNGEERAKGNILERFSAQQFPDLHSELNLSSLELGDSALYFCASSATTGVYNEQFFGPGTRLTVL.

There are many counts of this clonotype. The gene calls are TRBV3-1 and TRBJ2-6; D gene uncertain. V was clipped by 8 bases and J by 0 bases, with 5 bases between them. The germline V gene encodes CDR1 LGHDT and CDR2 YNNKEL (reference sequence). The CDR3 length is 13 residues. The CDR3 sequence is CASQDSGANVLTF. CDR3 DNA: TGTGCCAGCCAGGACTCTGGGGCCAACGTCCTGACTTTC.

This clonotype appeared a few times. The rearrangement uses TRBV18 and TRBJ1-2, with unresolved D. The germline V and J ends were trimmed by 3 bases and 6 bases, with 17 bases remaining between them. The CDR3 extends over 15 amino acids. CDR1 is KGHSH and CDR2 is LQKENI in the germline V gene. The CDR3 sequence: CASSPEPLSVHGYTF. In nucleotides, the CDR3 is TGTGCCAGCTCACCGGAACCCCTCTCGGTTCATGGCTACACCTTC. Full variable domain (outside the CDR3, taken from reference TRBV18 and TRBJ1-2): NAGVMQNPRHLVRRRGQEARLRCSPMKGHSHVYWYRQLPEEGLKFMVYLQKENIIDESGMPKERFSAEFPKEGPSILRIQQVVRGDSAAYFCASSPEPLSVHGYTFGSGTRLTVV.

This clonotype was counted ten times or more. The chain links TRBV5-1 to TRBJ2-7; D is unclear. Per germline, CDR1 SGHRS and CDR2 YFSETQ. The CDR3 is 13 residues long. V was clipped by 0 bases and J by 3 bases, with 7 bases between them. CDR3 DNA sequence: TGCGCCAGCAGCTTGGAACCCCACTACGAGCAGTACTTC. Protein product: CASSLEPHYEQYF. Combining the CDR3 with reference TRBV5-1 and TRBJ2-7 gives the whole variable domain KAGVTQTPRYLIKTRGQQVTLSCSPISGHRSVSWYQQTPGQGLQFLFEYFSETQRNKGNFPGRFSGRQFSNSRSEMNVSTLELGDSALYLCASSLEPHYEQYFGPGTRLTVT.

This clonotype was seen many times. The chain joins TRBV6-5 to TRBJ2-1; 10 bases line up with TRBD2. The CDR3 length is 16 residues. The V gene's germline CDR1 is MNHEY and CDR2 SVGAGI. J lost 4 bases, V lost 6 bases, and 9 bases had no gene match. The CDR3 region is CASRRAGGPGYNEQFF. DNA for the CDR3: TGTGCCAGCAGAAGAGCGGGGGGGCCGGGGTACAATGAGCAGTTCTTC.

This sequence joins TRBV5-1 and TRBJ2-1; D possibly uses TRBD1 or TRBD2 (5 bases each). Looked up from germline, CDR1 is SGHRS and CDR2 is YFSETQ. The CDR3 spans 15 residues. Deletions cut 1 base from V and 9 bases from J, with 17 bases between. The CDR3 here is CASSLRTSSGVEQFF. CDR3 sequence (DNA): TGCGCCAGCAGCTTGAGGACATCAAGCGGAGTTGAGCAGTTCTTC.

Details on this clonotype: This may be a read error: a much more frequent sequence differs by one nucleotide. The genes are TRBV11-2 and TRBJ2-5, with 13 nucleotides matching TRBD2. This CDR3 is built from 16 residues. Germline lookup yields CDR1 SGHAT and CDR2 FQNNGV. The CDR3 is CAGSPRLAGGGETQYF. CDR3 coding DNA: TGTGCCGGCAGCCCCCGACTAGCGGGGGGCGGGGAGACCCAGTACTTC. The full variable domain, rest sourced from reference TRBV11-2 and TRBJ2-5, is EAGVAQSPRYKIIEKRQSVAFWCNPISGHATLYWYQQILGQGPKLLIQFQNNGVVDDSQLPKDRFSAERLKGVDSTLKIQPAKLEDSAVYLCAGSPRLAGGGETQYFGPGTRLLVL.

This clonotype has at least ten counts. This chain uses TRBV7-2 with TRBJ1-2; unclear D gene. The V end was cut by 4 bases, the J end by 2 bases, with 11 bases between. This CDR3 contains 14 residues. Germline V gene sequence: CDR1 SGHTA, CDR2 FQGNSA. The CDR3 is CASSSRRENYGYTF. In nucleotides, the CDR3 is TGTGCCAGCAGCTCCAGGAGGGAAAACTATGGCTACACCTTC.

This clonotype was observed a handful of times. This may stem from a read error, because a much larger clone lies one nucleotide away. This chain connects TRBV7-2 to TRBJ2-5, with 9 bases that match TRBD2. Germline CDR1 and CDR2: SGHTA and FQGNSA. This CDR3 spans 17 amino acids. CDR3 nucleotides: TGTGCCAGCATCTTAGAGGGGAGACTAGCGGCTCAAGAGACCCAGTACTTC. Translation: CASILEGRLAAQETQYF.

This clonotype was counted only a few times. The chain combines TRBV5-1 with TRBJ2-6, with D hard to call. CDR3 length: 13 residues. The germline V gene encodes CDR1 SGHRS and CDR2 YFSETQ. V was clipped by 7 bases and J by 0 bases, with 5 bases between them. CDR3 DNA: TGCGCCAGCGATTACTCTGGGGCCAACGTCCTGACTTTC. Protein sequence: CASDYSGANVLTF.

V is TRBV29-1 and J is TRBJ1-2; D perhaps matches TRBD1 (5 bases). This CDR3 comprises 16 residues. Germline CDR1 is SQVTM and CDR2 is ANQGSEA. V was cut by 5 bases and J by 5 bases, with 24 bases left in between. The CDR3 DNA reads TGCAGCGTTAATACCCCTGGGGGTAATATCGCTTATGGCTACACCTTC. The encoded protein is CSVNTPGGNIAYGYTF.

This clonotype was recorded a few times. V gene TRBV12-3 or TRBV12-4 combines with J gene TRBJ1-2; D call uncertain. The CDR3 totals 16 residues. Trimming pared 3 bases from V and 6 bases from J, leaving 20 bases between. For the CDR3, the DNA is TGTGCCAGCAGTTTTCTGCCGAGTGCTGGGGTAGATGGCTACACCTTC. It is translated as CASSFLPSAGVDGYTF.

This clonotype showed up just a few times. The chain has TRBV27 and TRBJ2-1; no definite D call. The ends were cut back, 5 bases at V and 8 bases at J, with 13 bases in the middle. Germline CDR1 MNHEY, CDR2 SMNVEV (reference sequence). The CDR3 has 13 amino acids. The CDR3 DNA sequence: TGTGCCAGCAGTCCCACTTCATGGTATGAGCAGTTCTTC. Its protein is CASSPTSWYEQFF.

J is TRBJ2-3 and V is TRBV19, with 14 positions matching TRBD2. The germline V gene encodes CDR1 LNHDA and CDR2 SQIVND (reference sequence). V gave up 7 bases and J gave up 5 bases; unmatched junction bases: 5. The CDR3 spans 15 residues. The CDR3 reads CASTRLAGGRDTQYF. CDR3 sequence (DNA): TGTGCCAGTACCCGACTAGCGGGGGGGAGAGATACGCAGTATTTT.

This clonotype was seen ten or more times. The gene calls are TRBV20-1 and TRBJ2-5; either TRBD1 or TRBD2 may supply D (6 bases each). Germline V CDR1 and CDR2: DFQATT, SNEGSKA (reference sequence). The CDR3 has 17 amino acids. V was trimmed by 4 bases and J by 5 bases, leaving 26 bases between them. The CDR3 loop reads CSAIDGGTGGPRETQYF. The CDR3, as DNA: TGCAGTGCTATAGACGGTGGGACCGGGGGCCCCCGTGAGACCCAGTACTTC.

Ten or more counts support this clonotype. The chain is built from TRBV7-2 and TRBJ2-7; maybe TRBD2 (6 bases). Germline V lookup: CDR1 SGHTA, CDR2 FQGNSA. V dropped 5 bases and J dropped 6 bases, with 11 bases sitting between them. CDR3 length: 12 residues. The CDR3: CASSLLAAEQYF. CDR3 nucleotide sequence: TGTGCCAGCAGCCTACTAGCCGCCGAGCAGTACTTC.